This record looks at one TCR beta chain sequence and its context. V was pared by 4 bases and J by 6 bases, with 12 bases of the junction left unmatched. The CDR3 extends over 15 amino acids. Germline lookup yields CDR1 MNHEY and CDR2 SVGAGI. The data were obtained in a study of blood T cell repertoires in COVID-19. Across the study: Whether acute or convalescent, the COVID-19 samples came from the United States, Italy and Spain. Sources were T cells, B-cell-depleted T cells, or PBMCs; the material itself was cDNA or gDNA.

In the original processing: Scientists estimated how many nucleated cells there were by amplifying reference gene primers. Clones were sequenced by immunoSEQ multiplex PCR, and TCRdb holds only the in-frame ones, with some missing. That table is the source of V, J and clone size, and D and trimming were worked out from the DNA. Here the sample spans approximately 150,000 clones, 80% to 90% being singletons. The sequence came from an elderly man with acute or convalescent COVID-19. V usage is TRBV6-5 and J usage is TRBJ2-7; 7 bases fit TRBD2. The sample taken for sequencing was peripheral blood. The CDR3 DNA reads TGTGCCAGCAGTTCTCCGAGGACTAGTCCGTTCGAGCAGTACTTC. Its translation is CASSSPRTSPFEQYF.